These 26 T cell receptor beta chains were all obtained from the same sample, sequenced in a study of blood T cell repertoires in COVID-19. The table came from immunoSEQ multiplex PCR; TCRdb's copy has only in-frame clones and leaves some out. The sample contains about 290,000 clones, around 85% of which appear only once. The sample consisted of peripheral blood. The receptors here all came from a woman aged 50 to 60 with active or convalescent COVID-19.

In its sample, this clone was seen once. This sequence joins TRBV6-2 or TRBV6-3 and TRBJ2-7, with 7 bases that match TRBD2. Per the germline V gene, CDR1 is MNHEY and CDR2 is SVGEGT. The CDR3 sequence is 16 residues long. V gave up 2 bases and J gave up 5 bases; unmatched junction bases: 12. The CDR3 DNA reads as TGTGCCAGCAGTTACGGCCTACTAGCGTTGGACAACGAGCAGTACTTC. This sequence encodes CASSYGLLALDNEQYF.

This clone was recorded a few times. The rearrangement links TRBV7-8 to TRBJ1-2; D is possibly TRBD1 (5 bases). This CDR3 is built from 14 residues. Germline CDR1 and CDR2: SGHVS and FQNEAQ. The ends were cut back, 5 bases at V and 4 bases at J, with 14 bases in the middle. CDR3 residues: CASSHPRDFYGYTF. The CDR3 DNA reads TGTGCCAGCAGCCACCCCAGGGACTTCTATGGCTACACCTTC. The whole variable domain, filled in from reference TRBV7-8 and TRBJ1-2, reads GAGVSQSPRYKVAKRGQDVALRCDPISGHVSLFWYQQALGQGPEFLTYFQNEAQLDKSGLPSDRFFAERPEGSVSTLKIQRTQQEDSAVYLCASSHPRDFYGYTFGSGTRLTVV.

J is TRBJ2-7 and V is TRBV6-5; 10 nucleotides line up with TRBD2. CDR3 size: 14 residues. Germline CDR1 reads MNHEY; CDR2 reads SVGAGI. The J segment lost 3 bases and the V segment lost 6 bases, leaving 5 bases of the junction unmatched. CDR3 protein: CASSGASGGYEQYF. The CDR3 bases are TGTGCCAGCAGCGGGGCTAGCGGGGGCTACGAGCAGTACTTC.

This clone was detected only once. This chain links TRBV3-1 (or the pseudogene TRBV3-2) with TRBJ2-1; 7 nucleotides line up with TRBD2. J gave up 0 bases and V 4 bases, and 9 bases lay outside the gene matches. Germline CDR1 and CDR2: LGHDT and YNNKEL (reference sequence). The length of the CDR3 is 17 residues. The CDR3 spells CASSPNLGRNSYNEQFF. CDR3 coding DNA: TGTGCCAGCAGCCCCAACCTCGGGAGGAACTCCTACAATGAGCAGTTCTTC.

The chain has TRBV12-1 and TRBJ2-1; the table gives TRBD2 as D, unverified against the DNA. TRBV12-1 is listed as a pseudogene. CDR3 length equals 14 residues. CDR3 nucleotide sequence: TGTGCCAGCTTGCGGGAGGCAAATGACAATGAGCAGTTCTTC. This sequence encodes CASLREANDNEQFF.

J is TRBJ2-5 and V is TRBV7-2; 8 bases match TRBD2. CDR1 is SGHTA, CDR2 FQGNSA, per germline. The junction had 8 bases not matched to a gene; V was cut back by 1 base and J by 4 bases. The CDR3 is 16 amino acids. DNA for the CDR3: TGTGCCAGCAGCTTAGTCGGGAGGGCCGGGCGAGAGACCCAGTACTTC. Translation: CASSLVGRAGRETQYF.

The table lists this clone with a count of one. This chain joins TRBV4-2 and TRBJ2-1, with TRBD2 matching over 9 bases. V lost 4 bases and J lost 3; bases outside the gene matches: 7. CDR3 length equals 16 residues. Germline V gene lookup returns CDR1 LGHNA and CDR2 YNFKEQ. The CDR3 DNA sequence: TGTGCCAGCAGCCTTACCGGGACTAGCAGCTACAATGAGCAGTTCTTC. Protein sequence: CASSLTGTSSYNEQFF.

The CDR3 is CASSLTSGRGPDTQYF. CDR3 sequence (DNA): TGCGCCAGCAGCTTGACTAGCGGGAGGGGCCCAGATACGCAGTATTTT. The J gene is TRBJ2-3, the V gene TRBV5-1; TRBD2 matches 13 bases. Germline trimming cut 1 base from V and 4 bases from J; bases unmatched to any gene: 3. The CDR3 is made up of 16 amino acids. Germline V gene lookup returns CDR1 SGHRS and CDR2 YFSETQ.

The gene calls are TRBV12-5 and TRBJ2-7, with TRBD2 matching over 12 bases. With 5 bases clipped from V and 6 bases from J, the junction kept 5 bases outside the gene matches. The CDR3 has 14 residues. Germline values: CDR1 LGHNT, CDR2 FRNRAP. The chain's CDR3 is CASGKGLAGAEQYF. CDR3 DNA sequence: TGTGCTAGTGGTAAGGGACTAGCGGGCGCCGAGCAGTACTTC.

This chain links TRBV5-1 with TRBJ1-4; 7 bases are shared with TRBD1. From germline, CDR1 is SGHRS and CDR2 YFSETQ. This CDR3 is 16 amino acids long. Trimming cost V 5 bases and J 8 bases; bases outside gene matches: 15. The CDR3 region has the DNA TGCGCCAGCAGTCAGACAGGGAACTCCTATAACGAAAAACTGTTTTTT. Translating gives CASSQTGNSYNEKLFF.

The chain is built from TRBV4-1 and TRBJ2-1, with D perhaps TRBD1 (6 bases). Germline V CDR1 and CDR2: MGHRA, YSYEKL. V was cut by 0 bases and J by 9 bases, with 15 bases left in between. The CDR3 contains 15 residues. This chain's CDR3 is CASSQEDLRGGEQFF. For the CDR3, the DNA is TGCGCCAGCAGCCAAGAGGACCTCAGAGGGGGTGAGCAGTTCTTC.

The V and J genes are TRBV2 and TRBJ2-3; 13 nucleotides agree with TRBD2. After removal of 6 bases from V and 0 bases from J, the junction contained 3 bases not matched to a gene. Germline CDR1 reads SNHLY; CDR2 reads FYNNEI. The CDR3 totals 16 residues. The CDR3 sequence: CASRELAGGSTDTQYF. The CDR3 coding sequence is TGTGCCAGCAGGGAACTAGCGGGAGGGAGCACAGATACGCAGTATTTT.

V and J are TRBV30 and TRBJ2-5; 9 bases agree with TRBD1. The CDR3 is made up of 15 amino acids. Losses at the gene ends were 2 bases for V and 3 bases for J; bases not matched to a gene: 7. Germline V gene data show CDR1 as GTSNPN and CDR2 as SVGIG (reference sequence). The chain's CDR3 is CAWSTGQGKKETQYF. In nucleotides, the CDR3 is TGTGCCTGGAGTACAGGACAGGGGAAAAAAGAGACCCAGTACTTC.

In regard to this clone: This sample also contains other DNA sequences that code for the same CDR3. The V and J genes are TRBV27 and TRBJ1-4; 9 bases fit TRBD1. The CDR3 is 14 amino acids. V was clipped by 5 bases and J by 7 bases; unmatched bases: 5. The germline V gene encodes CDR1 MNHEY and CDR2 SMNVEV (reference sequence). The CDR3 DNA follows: TGTGCCAGCAGTCTTACGGACAGGGGTGAAAAACTGTTTTTT. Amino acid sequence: CASSLTDRGEKLFF.

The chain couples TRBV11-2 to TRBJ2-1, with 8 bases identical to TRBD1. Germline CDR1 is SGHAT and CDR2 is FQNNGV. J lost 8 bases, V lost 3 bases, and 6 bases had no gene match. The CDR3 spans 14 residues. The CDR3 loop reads CASSFGGQVDEQFF. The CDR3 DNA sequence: TGTGCCAGCAGCTTTGGGGGACAGGTCGATGAGCAGTTCTTC.

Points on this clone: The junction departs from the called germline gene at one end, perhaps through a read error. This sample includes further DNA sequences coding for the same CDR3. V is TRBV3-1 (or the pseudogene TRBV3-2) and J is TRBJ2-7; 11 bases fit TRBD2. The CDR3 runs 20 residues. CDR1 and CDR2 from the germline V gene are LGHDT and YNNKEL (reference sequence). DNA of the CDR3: TGTGCCAGCAGCCTAGACTTAGAAAGGACTAGCGGGCCCAGCTCCTACGAGCAATACTTC. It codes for CASSLDLERTSGPSSYEQYF.

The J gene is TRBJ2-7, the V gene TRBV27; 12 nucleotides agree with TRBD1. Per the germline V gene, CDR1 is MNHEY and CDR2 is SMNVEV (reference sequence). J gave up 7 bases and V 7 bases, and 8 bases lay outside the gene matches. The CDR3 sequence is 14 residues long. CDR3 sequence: CASKTGDRGREQYF. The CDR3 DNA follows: TGTGCCAGCAAGACCGGGGACAGGGGGCGTGAGCAGTACTTC.

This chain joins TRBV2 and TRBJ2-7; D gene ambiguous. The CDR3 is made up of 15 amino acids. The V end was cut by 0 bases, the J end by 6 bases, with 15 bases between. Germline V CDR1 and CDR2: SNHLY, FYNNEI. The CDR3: CASSEARLGFGEQYF. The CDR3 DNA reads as TGTGCCAGCAGTGAAGCGCGGCTAGGATTCGGCGAGCAGTACTTC. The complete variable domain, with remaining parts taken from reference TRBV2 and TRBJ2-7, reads EPEVTQTPSHQVTQMGQEVILRCVPISNHLYFYWYRQILGQKVEFLVSFYNNEISEKSEIFDDQFSVERPDGSNFTLKIRSTKLEDSAMYFCASSEARLGFGEQYFGPGTRLTVT.

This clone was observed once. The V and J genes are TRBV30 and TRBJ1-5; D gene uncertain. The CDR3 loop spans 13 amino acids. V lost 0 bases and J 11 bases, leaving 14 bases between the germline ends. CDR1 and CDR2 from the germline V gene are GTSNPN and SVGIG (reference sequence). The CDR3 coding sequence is TGTGCCTGGAGTGTAGGAAGGAGGTCGTCCCAGCATTTT. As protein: CAWSVGRRSSQHF.

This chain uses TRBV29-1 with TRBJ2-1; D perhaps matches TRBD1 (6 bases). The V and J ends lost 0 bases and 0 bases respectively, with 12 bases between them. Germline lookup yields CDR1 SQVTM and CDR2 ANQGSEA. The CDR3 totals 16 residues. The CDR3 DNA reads TGCAGCGTTGAAGAGGGAAGGGGGAGCTCCTACAATGAGCAGTTCTTC. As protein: CSVEEGRGSSYNEQFF.

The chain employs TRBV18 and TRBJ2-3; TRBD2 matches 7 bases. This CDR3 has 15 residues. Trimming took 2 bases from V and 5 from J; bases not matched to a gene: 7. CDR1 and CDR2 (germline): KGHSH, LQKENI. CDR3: CASSPGASGVDTQYF. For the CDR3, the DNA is TGTGCCAGCTCACCAGGGGCTAGCGGAGTAGATACGCAGTATTTT. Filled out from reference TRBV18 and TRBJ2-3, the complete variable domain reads NAGVMQNPRHLVRRRGQEARLRCSPMKGHSHVYWYRQLPEEGLKFMVYLQKENIIDESGMPKERFSAEFPKEGPSILRIQQVVRGDSAAYFCASSPGASGVDTQYFGPGTRLTVL.

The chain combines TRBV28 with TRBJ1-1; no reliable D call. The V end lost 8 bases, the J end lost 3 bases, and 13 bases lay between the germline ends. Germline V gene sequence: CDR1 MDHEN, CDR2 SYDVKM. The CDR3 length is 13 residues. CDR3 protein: CASREPYDTEAFF. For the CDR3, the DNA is TGTGCCAGCCGGGAACCCTACGACACTGAAGCTTTCTTT.

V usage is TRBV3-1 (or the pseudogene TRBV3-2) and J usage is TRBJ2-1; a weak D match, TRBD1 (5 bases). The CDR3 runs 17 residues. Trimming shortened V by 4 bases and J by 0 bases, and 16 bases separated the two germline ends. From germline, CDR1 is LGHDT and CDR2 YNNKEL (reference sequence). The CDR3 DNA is TGTGCCAGCAGCCCTCTCAGGACAACCAGCTCCTACAATGAGCAGTTCTTC. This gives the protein CASSPLRTTSSYNEQFF.

CDR3 coding DNA: TGTGCCTTGGGTTTCCCGAGTGAGCAGTTCTTC. This encodes CALGFPSEQFF. The gene calls are TRBV30 and TRBJ2-1; unclear D gene. This CDR3 has 11 residues. The germline V and J ends were trimmed by 7 bases and 9 bases, with 13 bases remaining between them. The germline V gene has CDR1 GTSNPN and CDR2 SVGIG (reference sequence). Combining the CDR3 with reference TRBV30 and TRBJ2-1 gives the whole variable domain SQTIHQWPATLVQPVGSPLSLECTVEGTSNPNLYWYRQAAGRGLQLLFYSVGIGQISSEVPQNLSASRPQDRQFILSSKKLLLSDSGFYLCALGFPSEQFFGPGTRLTVL.

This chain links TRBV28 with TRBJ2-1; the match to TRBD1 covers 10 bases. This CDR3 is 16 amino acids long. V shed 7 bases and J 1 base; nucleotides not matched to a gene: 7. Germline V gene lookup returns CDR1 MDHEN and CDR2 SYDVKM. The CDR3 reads CASTPPGQGSYNEQFF. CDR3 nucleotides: TGTGCCAGCACCCCCCCGGGACAGGGGTCCTACAATGAGCAGTTCTTC.

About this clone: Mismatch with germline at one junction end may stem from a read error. Written as DNA, the CDR3 is TGTGCCAGCAGTTTAGGGGTGGAGGGGGCCTCTTTC. Encoded protein: CASSLGVEGASF. The J gene is TRBJ2-7, the V gene TRBV28; D possibly corresponds to TRBD1 (7 bases). CDR3 length equals 12 residues. CDR1 and CDR2 (germline): MDHEN, SYDVKM.